Shown below are 5 T cell receptor beta chains from a single sample sequenced in a study of T cells expressing NK-cell markers. TCRdb reprocessed the 5' RACE reads; each CDR3 protein has one entry and no DNA is given. In total, the table holds 150,000 or so distinct CDR3 sequences. Sequencing was done on a sample of blood T cells: a sorted CD56 or NKG2C T cell subset, CD4+ or CD8+ T cells, or bulk PBMC T cells (not recorded which). Source of these receptors: a woman aged 18 to 75 in good health.

The V gene is TRBV5-1, the J gene TRBJ1-1. The CDR3 is 16 residues long. Germline CDR1 SGHRS, CDR2 YFSETQ. The CDR3 loop is CASSLASSTVDTEAFF. Combining the CDR3 with reference TRBV5-1 and TRBJ1-1 gives the whole variable domain KAGVTQTPRYLIKTRGQQVTLSCSPISGHRSVSWYQQTPGQGLQFLFEYFSETQRNKGNFPGRFSGRQFSNSRSEMNVSTLELGDSALYLCASSLASSTVDTEAFFGQGTRLTVV.

This chain joins TRBV4-2 and TRBJ1-1; the D call of TRBD1 rests on TCRdb alone, since no DNA is present to check it. This CDR3 has 14 residues. Germline V lookup: CDR1 LGHNA, CDR2 YNFKEQ. CDR3: CASSQARGSTEAFF.

The J gene is TRBJ1-2, the V gene TRBV28; TCRdb returns TRBD1, unconfirmable since there is no DNA. This CDR3 has 18 amino acids. Per the germline V gene, CDR1 is MDHEN and CDR2 is SYDVKM. The chain's CDR3 is CASSESGPRQGYHYGYTF.

The rearrangement uses TRBV18 and TRBJ2-1; the D gene TCRdb calls, TRBD1, cannot be checked with no DNA. From germline, CDR1 is KGHSH and CDR2 LQKENI. This CDR3 spans 16 amino acids. This CDR3 is CASSRVRGSSYNEQFF.

The rearrangement joins TRBV6-1 to TRBJ2-2; without DNA, the TCRdb call of TRBD1 cannot be checked. The CDR3 spans 17 residues. The germline V gene encodes CDR1 MNHNS and CDR2 SASEGT. CDR3 residues: CAISPQGANTNTGELFF.